This T cell receptor (beta chain) is from a study of graft-versus-host responses after intestinal transplantation. Study-level background: Transplantation in recipients was multivisceral, liver-intestinal, or isolated intestinal. Every recipient underwent anti-thymocyte globulin induction, then tacrolimus and steroids for two to four years. Study results and caveats: Early post-transplant falls in HvG clones accompanied the peak levels of circulating GvH clones. GvH clones detected in recipient marrow included some appearing first in ileum or blood.

Losses at the gene ends were 4 bases for V and 3 bases for J; bases not matched to a gene: 3. CDR3 size: 13 residues. Germline V CDR1 and CDR2: LGHNT, FRNRAP. Profiling relied on immunoSEQ multiplex PCR, and the TCRdb table lists in-frame clones only, not all of them. The table lists about 86,000 clones, roughly 90% of them singletons, with around 0.27% in the top ten. For this clone: What it binds is not known.

The sample consisted of unstimulated CD4+ T cells sorted from spleen or lymph node cells, taken before transplant. The chain combines TRBV12-5 with TRBJ2-7; TRBD2 aligns across 7 bases. The source of this sequence is a human donor who was the organ donor for an intestinal transplant. DNA for the CDR3: TGTGCTAGTGGTTGGGGCGGGGGCTACGAGCAGTACTTC. It is translated as CASGWGGGYEQYF. Variable domain in full (rest from reference TRBV12-5 and TRBJ2-7): DARVTQTPRHKVTEMGQEVTMRCQPILGHNTVFWYRQTMMQGLELLAYFRNRAPLDDSGMPKDRFSAEMPDATLATLKIQPSEPRDSAVYFCASGWGGGYEQYFGPGTRLTVT.